This TCR beta chain was observed in a study of cytomegalovirus exposure and HLA in healthy donors. Those who donated were healthy bone marrow donors. Nominally healthy donors provided the samples, though records likely missed some immune exposures. CDR1 is MDHEN and CDR2 is SYDVKM in the germline V gene. The CDR3 has 14 amino acids. V shed 5 bases and J 3 bases; nucleotides not matched to a gene: 6. This PCR relied on a set of 60 Vbeta primers and 13 Jbeta primers. Method: immunoSEQ multiplex PCR; TCRdb's copy keeps in-frame clones and lacks some. The table records 90,000 to 120,000 clones, around 79% of them present only once.

The sample comprised PBMCs. The J gene is TRBJ2-7, the V gene TRBV28, with 8 bases matching TRBD2. The sequence came from a woman between 40 and 55 years old in good health and CMV-seronegative. The CDR3 DNA sequence: TGTGCCAGCAGTCCACTAGCGGACAACTACGAGCAGTACTTC. It codes for CASSPLADNYEQYF.